The rows below give T cell receptor beta chains drawn from one sample of a study of CD8+ T cells in alopecia areata. TCRdb keeps only in-frame clones here, not all; method: immunoSEQ multiplex PCR. The data show over 100,000 clones, about 50% seen once. Material: CD4+ T cells sorted from blood, obtained at week 4, from a patient treated with tofacitinib. The receptors were gathered from a human donor with alopecia areata. CDR3s leave out the opening cysteine and the closing phenylalanine or tryptophan.

CDR3aa: ASSIRVGDNEQF; v_gene: TRBV19
CDR3aa: ASTFGETQY; v_gene: TRBV5-1
CDR3aa: ASSATSGATDTQY; v_gene: TRBV2
CDR3aa: ASSSYRADTQY; v_gene: TRBV7-2
CDR3aa: SARDEETQY; v_gene: TRBV20-1
CDR3aa: ASRRGRSSYEQY; v_gene: TRBV6-5
CDR3aa: ASSYSWTGQETQY; v_gene: TRBV6-5
CDR3aa: SVESSGANVLT; v_gene: TRBV29-1
CDR3aa: AINEASGANVLT; v_gene: TRBV10-3
CDR3aa: ASSQHSANTGELF; v_gene: TRBV18
CDR3aa: ASSGTSGPFNEQF; v_gene: TRBV9
CDR3aa: ASRVQGAHEQF; v_gene: TRBV10-1
CDR3aa: AWSPSTRDTQY; v_gene: TRBV30
CDR3aa: AWTGRTTTDTQY; v_gene: TRBV30
CDR3aa: ASRPGNSGANVLT; v_gene: TRBV5-1
CDR3aa: ASSEPGELTPLH; v_gene: TRBV6-1
CDR3aa: ASSSTSNEQY; v_gene: TRBV18
CDR3aa: AWSVQEGKLF; v_gene: TRBV30
CDR3aa: SVERSYEQY; v_gene: TRBV29-1
CDR3aa: SVTPGQGASGELF; v_gene: TRBV29-1
CDR3aa: ASSRQTSGWQETQY; v_gene: TRBV5-1
CDR3aa: ASRRQRGGGTDTQY; v_gene: TRBV6-6
CDR3aa: ASSLGQPNTGELF; v_gene: TRBV5-1
CDR3aa: ASSGADTQY; v_gene: TRBV2
CDR3aa: ASSLDTSGGNEQF; v_gene: TRBV5-1
CDR3aa: ASCEVLGPATEAF; v_gene: TRBV6-5
CDR3aa: ASRGRRTGELF; v_gene: TRBV5-4
CDR3aa: ASSLRSRDGPRYEQY; v_gene: TRBV7-9
CDR3aa: ASSREVRGPQH; v_gene: TRBV6-6
CDR3aa: ASSPDYGRTVYGYT; v_gene: TRBV18
CDR3aa: AWSVPPTDTQY; v_gene: TRBV30
CDR3aa: ASSYKEAETSEQY; v_gene: TRBV4-2
CDR3aa: ASSPRLGANEKLF; v_gene: TRBV4-1
CDR3aa: SVPGLAGGGNTQY; v_gene: TRBV29-1
CDR3aa: SLGLAGAHEQF; v_gene: TRBV29-1